This is a list of T cell receptor beta chains from one sample in a study of T cell changes during pregnancy in multiple sclerosis. Profiled with immunoSEQ multiplex PCR; TCRdb holds only in-frame clones, not every one. The table includes 20,000 to 25,000 clones, about 93% detected once. The sample was CD8+ T cells from peripheral blood mononuclear cells, taken in the third trimester of pregnancy. The receptors derive from a female donor with multiple sclerosis, enrolled in a pregnancy study. Each CDR3 is given with its conserved first and last residue. A D gene is named only where the DNA matches it firmly. Size tells how often a clone was seen (once, few, many) or the class of an expanded clone, and some rows leave it out.

TRBV4-3	TRBJ2-7	.	.	TGCGCCAGCAGCCAGAAGACGTCGGGGGAGCAGTACTTC	CASSQKTSGEQYF
TRBV7-3	TRBJ2-3	.	TRBD2	TGTGCCAGCAGTTCAAGCGGGGGCACAGATACGCAGTATTTT	CASSSSGGTDTQYF
TRBV7-2	TRBJ2-2	few	TRBD1	TGTGCCAGCAGCTCCCGGGACAGGGGGCGCGTTGAGAACGGGGAGCTGTTTTTT	CASSSRDRGRVENGELFF
TRBV11-3	TRBJ2-7	.	TRBD2	TGTGCCAGCAGCCTAGCGGGAGGGCTCTACGAGCAGTACTTC	CASSLAGGLYEQYF
TRBV14	TRBJ2-1	.	.	TGTGCCAGCAGCCAAGATGTGGCCTCCAGGTATAACAATGAGCAGTTCTTC	CASSQDVASRYNNEQFF
TRBV18	TRBJ1-1	.	.	TGTGCCAGCTCTAGACAGGAATGGAACACTGAAGCTTTCTTT	CASSRQEWNTEAFF
TRBV27	TRBJ2-1	.	TRBD2	TGTGCCAGCAGTTTTGAGGGAGGGCGGGAAAATGAGCAGTTCTTC	CASSFEGGRENEQFF
TRBV15	TRBJ1-5	.	TRBD1	TGTGCCACCAGCATTACAGGGGGCGGCAATCAGCCCCAGCATTTT	CATSITGGGNQPQHF
TRBV7-9	TRBJ2-7	once	TRBD2	TGTGCCAGCAGCACACTAGCGGGACTCTACGAGCAGTACTTC	CASSTLAGLYEQYF
TRBV11-1	TRBJ2-7	.	.	TGTGCCAGCAGCCGACCGACCCAAACCTTGACAGGCCAAAGGTACGAGCAGTACTTC	CASSRPTQTLTGQRYEQYF
TRBV14	TRBJ1-1	.	.	TGTGCCAGCAGCCCTGCGGGCTCTGAAGCTTTCTTT	CASSPAGSEAFF
TRBV9	TRBJ2-7	.	TRBD1	TGTGCCAGCAGCCCTCAAGGGGGGGGGACAGGGGGCTTCTACGAGCAGTACTTC	CASSPQGGGTGGFYEQYF
TRBV7-9	TRBJ2-5	.	TRBD2	TGTGCCAGCAGCCCGGGACTAGCGGGAGGGGAGGAGACCCAGTACTTC	CASSPGLAGGEETQYF
TRBV9	TRBJ2-3	.	TRBD1	TGTGCCAGCAGCCGTGAGGGGGACAGGCAGTGGATTGATACGCAGTATTTT	CASSREGDRQWIDTQYF
TRBV6-4	TRBJ2-3	.	TRBD2	TGTGCCAGCAGTGGGACTAGCGGGGGCACAGATACGCAGTATTTT	CASSGTSGGTDTQYF
TRBV9	TRBJ2-1	.	TRBD2	TGTGCCAGCAGCGTAGTAACTAGCGGGTACAATGAGCAGTTCTTC	CASSVVTSGYNEQFF
TRBV19	TRBJ2-7	.	.	TGTGCCAGTAGTATCCAGGGGAGAAACGAGCAGTACTTC	CASSIQGRNEQYF
TRBV28	TRBJ2-7	.	TRBD2	TGTGCCAGCAGTTTCTGGCGGGAGTTATCCTACGAGCAGTACTTC	CASSFWRELSYEQYF
TRBV27	TRBJ2-1	.	TRBD2	TGTGCCAGCAGTTTAGCGGGAGAGGGCAATGAGCAGTTCTTC	CASSLAGEGNEQFF
TRBV29-1	TRBJ1-2	.	TRBD1	TGCAGCGCGGGGACAGACTATGGCTACACCTTC	CSAGTDYGYTF
TRBV7-9	TRBJ2-1	.	.	TGTGCCAGCAGCTTAGCGAGACTAGGAAGGGGAGAGCAGTTCTTC	CASSLARLGRGEQFF
TRBV4-2	TRBJ2-1	.	.	TGTGCCAGCAGTCTCGGGAGCAATGAGCAGTTCTTC	CASSLGSNEQFF
TRBV9	TRBJ2-7	.	.	TGTGCCAGCAGCCCTCAGGTTTCCAGCTCCTACGAGCAGTACTTC	CASSPQVSSSYEQYF
TRBV27	TRBJ2-7	.	.	TGTGCCAGCAGTTCGAGCGCTCCTCGGGTAACCACCTACGAGCAGTACTTC	CASSSSAPRVTTYEQYF
TRBV7-6	TRBJ1-1	.	.	TGTGCCAGCAGCGTTAGCCCTACTCTTGAAGCTTTCTTT	CASSVSPTLEAFF
TRBV19	TRBJ1-4	.	.	TGTGCCGTCCAGGGGCCTGAAAAACTGTTTTTT	CAVQGPEKLFF
TRBV4-1	TRBJ1-1	.	TRBD1	TGCGCCAGCAGCCTGAGACCTAAGGAGGGGGCAACTGAAGCTTTCTTT	CASSLRPKEGATEAFF
TRBV5-5	TRBJ2-5	.	TRBD1	TGTGCCAGCAGCTTGCGGCCTTGGACAGGGGCTTTAGAGACCCAGTACTTC	CASSLRPWTGALETQYF
TRBV12-5	TRBJ1-1	.	.	TGTGCTAGTGGTTTGACAACGGGGACTGAAGCTTTCTTT	CASGLTTGTEAFF
TRBV28	TRBJ1-2	once	TRBD1	TGTGCCAGCAGTCAAGAGATGACTGACAGGGTTGGGTATGGCTACACCTTC	CASSQEMTDRVGYGYTF
TRBV4-3	TRBJ2-1	few	TRBD1	TGCGCCAGCAGCCAAGAGACAGGGGGCTCCTACAATGAGCAGTTCTTC	CASSQETGGSYNEQFF
TRBV9	TRBJ2-4	.	TRBD2	TGTGCCAGCAGCGTAGAGGATAGCGGGAGGCTAGCCAAAAACATTCAGTACTTC	CASSVEDSGRLAKNIQYF
TRBV2	TRBJ1-3	.	.	TGTGCCAGCAGTGAATCCCCAGGCTCTGGAAACACCATATATTTT	CASSESPGSGNTIYF
TRBV5-1	TRBJ2-1	.	TRBD2	TGCGCCAGCAGCTACCGGGGCGGGGGGGGTAATGAGCAGTTCTTC	CASSYRGGGGNEQFF
TRBV27	TRBJ2-7	.	.	TGTGCCAGCAGTTTAGGGCAGGGCATAGACGAGCAGTACTTC	CASSLGQGIDEQYF
TRBV4-2	TRBJ2-1	once	TRBD2	TGTGCCAGCAGCCAAGAGGAAGGCGGGAGCTCCTACAATGAGCAGTTCTTC	CASSQEEGGSSYNEQFF
TRBV7-2	TRBJ1-1	.	TRBD1	TGTGCCAGCAGGCCCGGACAGGTATCGAACACTGAAGCTTTCTTT	CASRPGQVSNTEAFF
TRBV4-1	TRBJ1-1	.	TRBD1	TGCGCCAGCAGTCGGGACAGGGGAAGGACTGAAGCTTTCTTT	CASSRDRGRTEAFF
TRBV19	TRBJ2-2	.	.	TGTGCCAGTGGGCGAAGGAACACCGGGGAGCTGTTTTTT	CASGRRNTGELFF
TRBV27	TRBJ2-7	.	.	TGTGCCAGCAGTTTATCCGCGGGACCCCTCGAGCAGTACTTC	CASSLSAGPLEQYF
TRBV10-2	TRBJ1-1	.	.	TGCGCCAGCAGTGAGTCTATGGAGGGTCTATACACTGAAGCTTTCTTT	CASSESMEGLYTEAFF
TRBV4-2	TRBJ1-5	.	.	TGTGCCAGCAGCCAAGAAAGCGCAGCGCGCAATCAGCCCCAGCATTTT	CASSQESAARNQPQHF
TRBV29-1	TRBJ2-5	.	.	TGCAGCGTTGAAGACCGCAGGGAGACCCAGTACTTC	CSVEDRRETQYF
TRBV7-9	TRBJ2-7	.	TRBD1	TGTGCCAGCAGCTGGGACAGCGTTTCAGGGGAGCAGTACTTC	CASSWDSVSGEQYF
TRBV7-6	TRBJ2-7	.	.	TGTGCCAGCAGCTTAGCGGCAGGGGCGAGCTCCTACGAGCAGTACTTC	CASSLAAGASSYEQYF
TRBV7-9	TRBJ2-7	.	.	TGTGCCAGCAGCTTCAACAGCTACGAGCAGTACTTC	CASSFNSYEQYF
TRBV27	TRBJ1-4	.	TRBD1	TGTGCCAGCAGACAGGGGGTTCCTAATGAAAAACTGTTTTTT	CASRQGVPNEKLFF
TRBV19	TRBJ2-7	.	TRBD1	TGTGCCAGTAGTATAGCGACAGGGCCTGACTACGAGCAGTACTTC	CASSIATGPDYEQYF
TRBV5-4	TRBJ1-6	.	.	TGTGCCAGCAGCTTGTTGGCGGGAGATAATTCACCCCTCCACTTT	CASSLLAGDNSPLHF
TRBV19	TRBJ2-1	.	TRBD2	TGTGCCAGTACCCCACCGGGACTAGCGGGAGCAGGGTCCTACAATGAGCAGTTCTTC	CASTPPGLAGAGSYNEQFF
TRBV7-9	TRBJ1-4	.	.	TGTGCCGCTAGCCCACTTTCTAATGAAAAACTGTTTTTT	CAASPLSNEKLFF
TRBV7-9	TRBJ1-2	.	.	TGTGCCAGCAGCCCGGGAGGGGGAGCTTATGGCTACACCTTC	CASSPGGGAYGYTF
TRBV27	TRBJ2-7	.	TRBD2	TGTGCCAGCAGTTTAGGAAGCGGGAGTCTCGAGCAGTACTTC	CASSLGSGSLEQYF
TRBV5-5	TRBJ2-5	.	.	TGTGCCAGCAGCCTGGGGAGGGAGACCCAGTACTTC	CASSLGRETQYF
TRBV5-5	TRBJ1-1	.	.	TGTGCCAGCAGCTGGGAGTCAGGGGTTGAAGCTTTCTTT	CASSWESGVEAFF